This T cell receptor beta chain is from a study of early T cells in non-severe SARS-CoV-2 infection. From germline, CDR1 is DFQATT and CDR2 SNEGSKA (reference sequence). CDR3 length: 13 residues. The V end was cut by 3 bases, the J end by 1 base, with 7 bases between. TCRdb used MiXCR to reprocess the 5' RACE reads, holding one entry per CDR3 protein. The sample has roughly 63,000 distinct CDR3 sequences, about an eighth seen once. This clonotype was seen repeatedly, ten times or more. This chain connects TRBV20-1 to TRBJ2-1; D gene unclear. What was sequenced was whole blood. The sequence was collected from an adult who was a healthcare worker with PCR-confirmed SARS-CoV-2 infection or an uninfected control (not recorded which). The CDR3 region is CSASLGSYNEQFF. The CDR3 DNA sequence: TGCAGTGCTAGTCTGGGGTCCTACAATGAGCAGTTCTTC.